One and the same sample provided the 17 T cell receptor beta chains below, sequenced in a study of cytomegalovirus exposure and HLA in healthy donors. Sequencing was performed with immunoSEQ multiplex PCR; in TCRdb, only in-frame clones are kept and a portion is missing. The sample lists about 220,000 clones; over 70% were seen once. Input material: PBMCs. These receptors were collected from a woman aged 25 to 39 in good health and CMV-seropositive.

The chain has TRBV2 and TRBJ2-2; no clear D. CDR1 is SNHLY, CDR2 FYNNEI, per germline. V lost 4 bases to trimming and J lost 0 bases, with 9 bases between them. This CDR3 has 15 residues. This CDR3 is CASSVQPANTGELFF. The CDR3 DNA follows: TGTGCCAGCAGTGTCCAGCCAGCGAACACCGGGGAGCTGTTTTTT.

The chain combines TRBV27 with TRBJ2-3; TRBD1 agrees at 9 bases. The germline CDR1 and CDR2 sequences are MNHEY and SMNVEV (reference sequence). Losses at the gene ends were 5 bases for V and 4 bases for J; bases not matched to a gene: 1. The CDR3 runs 13 residues. As DNA, the CDR3 is TGTGCCAGCAGTCGACAGGGGGCAGATACGCAGTATTTT. Its translation is CASSRQGADTQYF.

The rearrangement uses TRBV7-2 and TRBJ1-1; 10 bases are shared with TRBD1. Germline V gene sequence: CDR1 SGHTA, CDR2 FQGNSA. V was clipped by 3 bases and J by 1 base; unmatched bases: 2. CDR3 length equals 15 residues. The CDR3 loop reads CASSFRDRGNTEAFF. The CDR3 DNA reads as TGTGCCAGCAGCTTCCGGGACAGGGGGAACACTGAAGCTTTCTTT. The full variable domain, with the rest looked up from reference TRBV7-2 and TRBJ1-1, is GAGVSQSPSNKVTEKGKDVELRCDPISGHTALYWYRQSLGQGLEFLIYFQGNSAPDKSGLPSDRFSAERTGGSVSTLTIQRTQQEDSAVYLCASSFRDRGNTEAFFGQGTRLTVV.

This sequence joins TRBV11-3 and TRBJ1-4, with 7 positions matching TRBD1. This CDR3 is built from 17 residues. The V gene end was trimmed by 4 bases and the J gene end by 7 bases; junction bases not matched to a gene: 15. Germline V gives CDR1 SGHNT, CDR2 YENEEA. CDR3 sequence reads: CASSSPWLQGQSEKLFF. CDR3 nucleotide sequence: TGTGCCAGCAGCTCACCATGGTTACAGGGGCAAAGTGAAAAACTGTTTTTT.

This clone was recorded once. This chain connects TRBV4-1 to TRBJ1-2, with a possible D match to TRBD1 (5 bases). The CDR3 length is 13 residues. Per germline, CDR1 MGHRA and CDR2 YSYEKL. The V and J ends lost 6 bases and 6 bases respectively, with 14 bases between them. The CDR3 DNA reads as TGCGCCAGCAGGAGGGGCGCCTGGGATGGCTACACCTTC. Protein: CASRRGAWDGYTF.

The gene calls are TRBV4-1 and TRBJ2-5; D call uncertain. The CDR3 is 16 amino acids. Deletions cut 1 base from V and 5 bases from J, with 17 bases between. Germline V CDR1 and CDR2: MGHRA, YSYEKL. CDR3 sequence reads: CASSQGSPIGWETQYF. The DNA for the CDR3 is TGCGCCAGCAGCCAAGGATCCCCGATAGGGTGGGAGACCCAGTACTTC.

This sequence joins TRBV2 and TRBJ2-1; 9 bases match TRBD2. The CDR3 covers 16 residues. With 2 bases clipped from V and 3 bases from J, the junction kept 5 bases outside the gene matches. Germline V gives CDR1 SNHLY, CDR2 FYNNEI. In nucleotides, the CDR3 is TGTGCCAGCAGTGAATGGCTAGCGGGATTCTACAATGAGCAGTTCTTC. It translates to CASSEWLAGFYNEQFF.

In this sample, this clone turned up a few times. This sequence joins TRBV2 and TRBJ2-7, with 8 bases that match TRBD1. This CDR3 spans 13 amino acids. Per the germline V gene, CDR1 is SNHLY and CDR2 is FYNNEI. The V and J ends lost 10 bases and 3 bases, in that order; junction bases with no gene match: 8. CDR3 amino acids: CAIRDRYYYEQYF. The CDR3, as DNA: TGTGCCATCCGGGACAGGTACTACTACGAGCAGTACTTC.

This clone was observed once. This chain links TRBV30 with TRBJ2-7; D remains unclear. In germline, CDR1 is GTSNPN, CDR2 SVGIG (reference sequence). The CDR3 has 14 residues. Trimming took off 3 bases at V and 6 bases at J, with 18 bases between the two ends. This chain's CDR3 is CAWSPDFYASEQYF. CDR3 bases: TGTGCCTGGAGCCCCGACTTCTATGCTAGCGAGCAGTACTTC.

V and J are TRBV9 and TRBJ2-5; D is unresolved. V gave up 8 bases and J gave up 2 bases, with 16 bases separating them. The CDR3 contains 14 residues. CDR1 is SGDLS, CDR2 YYNGEE, per germline. The CDR3 reads CASGLLPFQETQYF. CDR3 coding DNA: TGTGCCAGTGGGCTGCTCCCGTTTCAAGAGACCCAGTACTTC.

The chain uses TRBV7-6 and TRBJ2-2; TRBD1 is a possible D gene (6 bases). The CDR3 loop spans 16 amino acids. Germline-derived CDR1 and CDR2 are SGHVS and FNYEAQ. Trimming pared 8 bases from V and 0 bases from J, leaving 16 bases between. This CDR3 is CASSSQGGSNTGELFF. The CDR3 DNA reads TGTGCCAGCTCAAGTCAAGGGGGATCGAACACCGGGGAGCTGTTTTTT.

The chain combines TRBV29-1 with TRBJ2-1; 11 nucleotides align to TRBD2. With V trimmed by 5 bases and J by 6 bases, 3 bases remained unmatched. CDR1 is SQVTM, CDR2 ANQGSEA, per germline. This CDR3 contains 13 residues. The CDR3 region is CSVLSGRGNEQFF. CDR3 sequence (DNA): TGCAGCGTTCTTAGCGGGAGGGGCAATGAGCAGTTCTTC.

The chain has TRBV5-1 and TRBJ2-3, with TRBD1 as a possible D gene (5 bases). Germline CDR1 and CDR2: SGHRS and YFSETQ. The CDR3 runs 14 residues. The V end was cut by 0 bases, the J end by 2 bases, with 7 bases between. This CDR3 reads CASSLGGATDTQYF. The CDR3 bases are TGCGCCAGCAGCTTGGGTGGGGCCACAGATACGCAGTATTTT.

In this sample, this clone turned up a few times. In the same sample, other DNA sequences code for this CDR3. The V gene is TRBV20-1, the J gene TRBJ2-5, with D hard to call. The CDR3 is 10 residues long. V was trimmed by 6 bases and J by 1 base, leaving 3 bases between them. CDR1 DFQATT and CDR2 SNEGSKA come from the germline V gene (reference sequence). The CDR3 DNA reads TGCAGTGCATCCCAAGAGACCCAGTACTTC. Amino acid sequence: CSASQETQYF.

The chain employs TRBV27 and TRBJ1-1; D gene unclear. The CDR3 extends over 14 amino acids. The V end was cut by 3 bases, the J end by 1 base, with 9 bases between. Germline values: CDR1 MNHEY, CDR2 SMNVEV (reference sequence). The chain's CDR3 is CASSLGDANTEAFF. The CDR3 nucleotides are TGTGCCAGCAGTTTGGGCGACGCGAACACTGAAGCTTTCTTT.

This clone came up many times. This chain joins TRBV5-1 and TRBJ2-3; D unresolved. The CDR3 spans 15 residues. V gave up 2 bases and J gave up 0 bases, with 10 bases separating them. Per germline, CDR1 SGHRS and CDR2 YFSETQ. The CDR3 protein is CASSLSAKSTDTQYF. CDR3 coding DNA: TGCGCCAGCAGCTTAAGTGCCAAAAGCACAGATACGCAGTATTTT.

In its sample, this clone was seen a few times. The chain has TRBV30 and TRBJ1-2; weak D call: TRBD1 (5 bases). Germline V gene lookup returns CDR1 GTSNPN and CDR2 SVGIG (reference sequence). The CDR3 has 12 amino acids. V was clipped by 0 bases and J by 6 bases, with 8 bases between them. The CDR3 DNA is TGTGCCTGGAGTGTACGGGGGAATGGCTACACCTTC. As protein: CAWSVRGNGYTF.